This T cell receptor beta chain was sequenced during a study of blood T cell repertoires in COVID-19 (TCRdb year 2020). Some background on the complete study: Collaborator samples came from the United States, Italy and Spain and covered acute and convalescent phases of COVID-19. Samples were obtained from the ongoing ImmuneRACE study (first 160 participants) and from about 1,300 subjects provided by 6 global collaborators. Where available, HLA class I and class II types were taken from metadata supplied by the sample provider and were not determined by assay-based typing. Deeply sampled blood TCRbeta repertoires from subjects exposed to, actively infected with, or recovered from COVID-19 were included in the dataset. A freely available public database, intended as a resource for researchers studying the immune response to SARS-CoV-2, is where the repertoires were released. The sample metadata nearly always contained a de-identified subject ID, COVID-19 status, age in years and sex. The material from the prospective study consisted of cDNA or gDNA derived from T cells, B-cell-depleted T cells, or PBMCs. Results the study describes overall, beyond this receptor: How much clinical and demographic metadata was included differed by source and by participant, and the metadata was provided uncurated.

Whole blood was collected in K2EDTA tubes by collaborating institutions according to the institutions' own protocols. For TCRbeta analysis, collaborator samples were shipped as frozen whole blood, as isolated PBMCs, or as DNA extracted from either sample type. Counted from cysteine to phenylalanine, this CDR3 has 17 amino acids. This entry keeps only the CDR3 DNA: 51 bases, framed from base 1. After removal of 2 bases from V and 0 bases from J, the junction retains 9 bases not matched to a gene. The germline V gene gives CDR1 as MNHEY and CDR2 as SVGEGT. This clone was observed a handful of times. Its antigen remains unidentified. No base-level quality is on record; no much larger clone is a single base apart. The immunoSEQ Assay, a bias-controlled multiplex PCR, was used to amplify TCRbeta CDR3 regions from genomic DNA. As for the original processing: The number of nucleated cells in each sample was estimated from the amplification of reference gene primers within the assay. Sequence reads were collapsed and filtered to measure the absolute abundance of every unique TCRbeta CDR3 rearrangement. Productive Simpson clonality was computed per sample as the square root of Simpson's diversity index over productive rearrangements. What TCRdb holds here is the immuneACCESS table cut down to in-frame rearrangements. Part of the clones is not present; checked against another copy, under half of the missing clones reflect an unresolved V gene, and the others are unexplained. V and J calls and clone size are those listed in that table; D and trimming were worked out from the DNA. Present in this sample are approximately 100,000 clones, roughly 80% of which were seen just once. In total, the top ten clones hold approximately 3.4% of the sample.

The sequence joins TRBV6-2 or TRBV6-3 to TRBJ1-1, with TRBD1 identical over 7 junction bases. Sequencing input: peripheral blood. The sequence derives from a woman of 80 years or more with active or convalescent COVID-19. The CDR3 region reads CASSYPRQGGMNTEAFF. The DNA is TGTGCCAGCAGTTACCCACGACAGGGCGGAATGAACACTGAAGCTTTCTTT.